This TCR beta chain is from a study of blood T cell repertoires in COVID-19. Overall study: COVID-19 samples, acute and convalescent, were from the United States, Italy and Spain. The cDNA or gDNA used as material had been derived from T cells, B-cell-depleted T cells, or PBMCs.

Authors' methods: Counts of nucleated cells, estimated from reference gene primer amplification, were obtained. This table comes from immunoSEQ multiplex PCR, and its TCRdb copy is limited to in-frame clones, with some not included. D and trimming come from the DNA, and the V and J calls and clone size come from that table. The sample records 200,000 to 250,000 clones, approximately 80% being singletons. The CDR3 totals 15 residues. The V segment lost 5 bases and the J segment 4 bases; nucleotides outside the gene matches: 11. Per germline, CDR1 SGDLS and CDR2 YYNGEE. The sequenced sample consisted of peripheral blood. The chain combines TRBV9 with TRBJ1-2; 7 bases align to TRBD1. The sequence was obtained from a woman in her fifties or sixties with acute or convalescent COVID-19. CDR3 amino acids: CASSEHAGGSYGYTF. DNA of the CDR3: TGTGCCAGCAGTGAACACGCAGGGGGAAGCTATGGCTACACCTTC.